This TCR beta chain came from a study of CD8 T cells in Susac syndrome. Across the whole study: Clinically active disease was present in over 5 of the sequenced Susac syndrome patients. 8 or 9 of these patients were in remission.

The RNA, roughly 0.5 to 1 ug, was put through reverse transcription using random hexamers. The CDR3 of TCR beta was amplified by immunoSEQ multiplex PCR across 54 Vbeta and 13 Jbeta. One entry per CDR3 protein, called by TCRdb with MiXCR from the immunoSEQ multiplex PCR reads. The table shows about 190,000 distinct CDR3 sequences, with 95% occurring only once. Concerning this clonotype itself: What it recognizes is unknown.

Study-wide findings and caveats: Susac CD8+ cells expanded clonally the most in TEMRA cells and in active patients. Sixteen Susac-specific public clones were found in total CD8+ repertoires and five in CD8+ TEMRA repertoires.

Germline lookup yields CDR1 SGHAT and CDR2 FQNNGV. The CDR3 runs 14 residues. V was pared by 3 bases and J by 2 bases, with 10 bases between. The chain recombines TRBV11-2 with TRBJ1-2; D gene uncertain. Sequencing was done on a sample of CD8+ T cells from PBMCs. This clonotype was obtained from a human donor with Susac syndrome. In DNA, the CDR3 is TGTGCCAGCAGCTTCTTGGGCCCCAACTATGGCTACACCTTC. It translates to CASSFLGPNYGYTF. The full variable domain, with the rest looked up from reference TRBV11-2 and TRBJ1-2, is EAGVAQSPRYKIIEKRQSVAFWCNPISGHATLYWYQQILGQGPKLLIQFQNNGVVDDSQLPKDRFSAERLKGVDSTLKIQPAKLEDSAVYLCASSFLGPNYGYTFGSGTRLTVV.